The 10 T cell receptor beta chains below come from one sample, sequenced in a study of blood T cells in healthy people across ages. It was with a sample-barcoded 5' primer and a J-beta primer mix that a second PCR of roughly 7 to 12 cycles was run. TCRdb passed the 5' RACE reads through MiXCR, listing each CDR3 protein once. Of about 1,500,000 distinct CDR3 sequences listed, 40% to 50% are singletons. Sequenced material: blood. The receptors were sampled from a woman aged 18-29 years in good health.

This chain links TRBV20-1 with TRBJ2-1; unclear D gene. Germline V CDR1 and CDR2: DFQATT, SNEGSKA (reference sequence). V was cut by 2 bases and J by 4 bases, with 6 bases left in between. The length of the CDR3 is 12 residues. CDR3 residues: CSARQDYNEQFF. The CDR3 DNA follows: TGCAGTGCTAGACAGGATTACAATGAGCAGTTCTTC.

This clonotype was observed a few times. The chain couples TRBV11-2 to TRBJ2-1; D is uncertain. The CDR3 runs to 12 residues. Deletions cut 6 bases from V and 7 bases from J, with 10 bases between. CDR1 and CDR2 (germline): SGHAT, FQNNGV. The DNA of the CDR3 is TGTGCCAGCAGTCCGGACGGAAATGAGCAGTTCTTC. Protein: CASSPDGNEQFF.

The rearrangement joins TRBV3-1 to TRBJ1-2, with unresolved D. Germline V CDR1 and CDR2: LGHDT, YNNKEL (reference sequence). V lost 4 bases and J lost 3, with 9 bases in between. This CDR3 has 13 amino acids. The CDR3 nucleotides read TGTGCCAGCAGCCCACGGGAGGACTATGGCTACACCTTC. It encodes CASSPREDYGYTF.

CDR3 residues: CASSLSYGGNQPQHF. The DNA for the CDR3 is TGTGCCAGCAGTTTATCCTACGGTGGCAATCAGCCCCAGCATTTT. The gene calls are TRBV27 and TRBJ1-5; D is unresolved. Germline CDR1 reads MNHEY; CDR2 reads SMNVEV (reference sequence). The CDR3 sequence is 15 residues long. Deletions cut 0 bases from V and 2 bases from J, with 8 bases between.

Turning to this clonotype: The junction differs from germline at one of its ends, possibly a read error. CDR3 sequence (DNA): TGCAGTGCTTCACTCACACAGGGGGGGCCGCACTATGGCTACGCCTTC. The encoded protein is CSASLTQGGPHYGYAF. The V and J genes are TRBV20-1 and TRBJ1-2; 8 positions match TRBD1. Germline-derived CDR1 and CDR2 are DFQATT and SNEGSKA (reference sequence). The CDR3 length is 16 residues.

The chain recombines TRBV15 with TRBJ2-5; D assignment may be TRBD1 or TRBD2 (6 bases each). The DNA matches TRBJ2-7 better at its end, which makes the J call doubtful. Germline V gene data show CDR1 as LNHNV and CDR2 as YYDKDF (reference sequence). This CDR3 region has 18 residues. Here the CDR3 DNA reads TGTGCCACCAGCAGAGATCAGGAGGGCAGGGGATCGTACTACGAGCAGTACTTC. This gives the protein CATSRDQEGRGSYYEQYF.

This clonotype was seen just once. The rearrangement uses TRBV5-1 and TRBJ2-1; D might be TRBD1 or TRBD2, each matching 5 bases. This CDR3 has 16 residues. The V gene lost 0 bases and the J gene lost 0 bases, with 10 bases spanning the gap. Germline CDR1 reads SGHRS; CDR2 reads YFSETQ. CDR3 loop: CASSLGKGSSYNEQFF. The DNA for the CDR3 is TGCGCCAGCAGCTTGGGGAAGGGGAGCTCCTACAATGAGCAGTTCTTC.

This chain uses TRBV18 with TRBJ1-3; TRBD1 might be the D (5 bases). Germline lookup yields CDR1 KGHSH and CDR2 LQKENI. The ends were cut back, 0 bases at V and 0 bases at J, with 15 bases in the middle. This CDR3 contains 18 residues. Here the CDR3 DNA reads TGTGCCAGCTCACCACCGTGGGGGACCATAATCTCTGGAAACACCATATATTTT. Its translation is CASSPPWGTIISGNTIYF. Complete variable domain (other parts from reference TRBV18 and TRBJ1-3): NAGVMQNPRHLVRRRGQEARLRCSPMKGHSHVYWYRQLPEEGLKFMVYLQKENIIDESGMPKERFSAEFPKEGPSILRIQQVVRGDSAAYFCASSPPWGTIISGNTIYFGEGSWLTVV.

This clonotype was seen only a few times. This rearrangement joins TRBV5-1 to TRBJ2-1; 9 nucleotides agree with TRBD2. V lost 7 bases and J lost 0; bases outside the gene matches: 11. The CDR3 runs to 17 residues. Germline CDR1 is SGHRS and CDR2 is YFSETQ. CDR3 nucleotides: TGCGCCAGCTCAACCCATGGTAGCGGGAGCTCCTACAATGAGCAGTTCTTC. Encoded protein: CASSTHGSGSSYNEQFF.

This clonotype was counted at least ten times. The genes are TRBV20-1 and TRBJ2-1; TRBD1 aligns across 9 bases. The V gene's germline CDR1 is DFQATT and CDR2 SNEGSKA (reference sequence). The CDR3 covers 13 residues. Trimming removed 5 bases from V and 8 bases from J; junction bases left unmatched: 7. This chain's CDR3 is CSAPGTGFHEQFF. CDR3 bases: TGCAGTGCTCCCGGGACAGGGTTCCATGAGCAGTTCTTC.